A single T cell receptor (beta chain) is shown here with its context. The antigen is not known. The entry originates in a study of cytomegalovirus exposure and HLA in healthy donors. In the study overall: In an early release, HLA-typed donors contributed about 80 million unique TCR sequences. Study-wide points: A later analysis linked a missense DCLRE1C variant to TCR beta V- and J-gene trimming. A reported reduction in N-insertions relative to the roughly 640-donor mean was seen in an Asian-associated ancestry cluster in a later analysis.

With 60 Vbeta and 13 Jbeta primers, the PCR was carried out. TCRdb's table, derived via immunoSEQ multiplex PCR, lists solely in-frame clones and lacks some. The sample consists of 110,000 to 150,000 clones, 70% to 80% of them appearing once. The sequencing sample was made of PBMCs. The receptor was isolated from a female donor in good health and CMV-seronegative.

The CDR3 here is CASSLALKQARTQYF. The CDR3 nucleotides are TGTGCCAGCAGTTTAGCCCTAAAACAGGCGAGAACGCAGTATTTT. This rearrangement joins TRBV28 to TRBJ2-3, with TRBD1 as a possible D gene (5 bases). V was pared by 2 bases and J by 9 bases, with 18 bases between. This CDR3 region has 15 residues. The germline V gene encodes CDR1 MDHEN and CDR2 SYDVKM.